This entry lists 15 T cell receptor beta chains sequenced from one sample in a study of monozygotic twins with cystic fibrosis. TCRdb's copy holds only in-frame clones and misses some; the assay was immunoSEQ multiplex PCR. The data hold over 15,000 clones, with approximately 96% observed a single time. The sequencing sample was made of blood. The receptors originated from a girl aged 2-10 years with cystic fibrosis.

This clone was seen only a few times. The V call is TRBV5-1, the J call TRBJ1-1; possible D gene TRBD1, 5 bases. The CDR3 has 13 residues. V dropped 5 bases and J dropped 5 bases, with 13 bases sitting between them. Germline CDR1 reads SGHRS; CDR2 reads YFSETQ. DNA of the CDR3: TGCGCCAGCAGGCGGGATGGGGGGACTGAAGCTTTCTTT. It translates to CASRRDGGTEAFF.

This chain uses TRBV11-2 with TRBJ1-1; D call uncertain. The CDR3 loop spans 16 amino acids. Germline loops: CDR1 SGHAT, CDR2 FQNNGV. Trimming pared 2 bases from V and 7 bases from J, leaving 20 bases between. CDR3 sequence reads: CASSLRGGLLDIEAFF. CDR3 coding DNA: TGTGCCAGCAGCTTACGAGGCGGTCTTTTGGATATTGAAGCTTTCTTT.

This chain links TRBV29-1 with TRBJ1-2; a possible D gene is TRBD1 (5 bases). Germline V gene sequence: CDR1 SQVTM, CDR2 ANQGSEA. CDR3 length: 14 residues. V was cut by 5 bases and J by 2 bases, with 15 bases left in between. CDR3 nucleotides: TGCAGCGTTTGGGGGGACGGAGGGAACTATGGCTACACCTTC. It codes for CSVWGDGGNYGYTF.

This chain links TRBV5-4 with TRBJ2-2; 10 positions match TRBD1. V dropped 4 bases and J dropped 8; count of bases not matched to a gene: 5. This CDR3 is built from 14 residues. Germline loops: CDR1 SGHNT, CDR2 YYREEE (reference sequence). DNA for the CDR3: TGTGCCAGCAGCGAAGGACAGGGGGGTGGGGAGCTGTTTTTT. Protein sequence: CASSEGQGGGELFF. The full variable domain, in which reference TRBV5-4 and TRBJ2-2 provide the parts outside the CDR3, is ETGVTQSPTHLIKTRGQQVTLRCSSQSGHNTVSWYQQALGQGPQFIFQYYREEENGRGNFPPRFSGLQFPNYSSELNVNALELDDSALYLCASSEGQGGGELFFGEGSRLTVL.

The CDR3 reads CASMRDTYEQYF. CDR3 DNA: TGTGCCAGCATGCGGGATACCTACGAGCAGTACTTC. This chain links TRBV2 with TRBJ2-7, with D possibly matching TRBD2 (6 bases). The CDR3 consists of 12 residues. Germline V lookup: CDR1 SNHLY, CDR2 FYNNEI. Trimming cost V 7 bases and J 2 bases, with 9 bases left between them.

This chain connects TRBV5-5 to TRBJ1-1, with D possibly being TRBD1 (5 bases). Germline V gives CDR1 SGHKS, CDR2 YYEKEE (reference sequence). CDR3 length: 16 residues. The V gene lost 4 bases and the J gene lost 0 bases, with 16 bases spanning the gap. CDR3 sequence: CASSARGDWVNTEAFF. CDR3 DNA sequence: TGTGCCAGCAGCGCCCGAGGGGACTGGGTGAACACTGAAGCTTTCTTT.

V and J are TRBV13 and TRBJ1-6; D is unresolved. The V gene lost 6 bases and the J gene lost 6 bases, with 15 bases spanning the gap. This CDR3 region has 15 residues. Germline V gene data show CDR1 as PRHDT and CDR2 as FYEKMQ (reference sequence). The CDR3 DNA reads TGTGCCAGCAGTTACTACCAAGCCCTTAATTCACCCCTCCACTTT. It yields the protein CASSYYQALNSPLHF.

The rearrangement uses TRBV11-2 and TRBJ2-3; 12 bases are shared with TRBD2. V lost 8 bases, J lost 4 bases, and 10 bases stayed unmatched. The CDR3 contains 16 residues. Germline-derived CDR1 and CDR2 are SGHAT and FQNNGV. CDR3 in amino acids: CASGDRTSGDADTQYF. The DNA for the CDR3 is TGTGCCAGCGGTGATCGGACTAGCGGGGACGCAGATACGCAGTATTTT.

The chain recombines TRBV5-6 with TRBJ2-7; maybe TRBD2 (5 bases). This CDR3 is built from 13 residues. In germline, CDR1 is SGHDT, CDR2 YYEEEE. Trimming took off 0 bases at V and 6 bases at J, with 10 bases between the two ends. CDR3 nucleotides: TGTGCCAGCAGCTTGGGTGGGAGCGCCGAGCAGTACTTC. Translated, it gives CASSLGGSAEQYF. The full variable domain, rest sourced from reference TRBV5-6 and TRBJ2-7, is DAGVTQSPTHLIKTRGQQVTLRCSPKSGHDTVSWYQQALGQGPQFIFQYYEEEERQRGNFPDRFSGHQFPNYSSELNVNALLLGDSALYLCASSLGGSAEQYFGPGTRLTVT.

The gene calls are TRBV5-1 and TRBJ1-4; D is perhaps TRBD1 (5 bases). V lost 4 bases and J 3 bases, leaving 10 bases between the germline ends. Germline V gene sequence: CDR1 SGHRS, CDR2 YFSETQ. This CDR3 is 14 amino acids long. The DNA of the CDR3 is TGCGCCAGCAGCGAGACAGTTTCTAATGAAAAACTGTTTTTT. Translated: CASSETVSNEKLFF.

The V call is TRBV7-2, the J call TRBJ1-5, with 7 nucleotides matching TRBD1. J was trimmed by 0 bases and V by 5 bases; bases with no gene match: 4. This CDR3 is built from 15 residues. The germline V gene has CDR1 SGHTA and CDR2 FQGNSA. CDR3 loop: CASSRWDSSNQPQHF. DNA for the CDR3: TGTGCCAGCAGCCGCTGGGACAGTAGCAATCAGCCCCAGCATTTT. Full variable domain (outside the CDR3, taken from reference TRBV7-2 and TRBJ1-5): GAGVSQSPSNKVTEKGKDVELRCDPISGHTALYWYRQSLGQGLEFLIYFQGNSAPDKSGLPSDRFSAERTGGSVSTLTIQRTQQEDSAVYLCASSRWDSSNQPQHFGDGTRLSIL.

CDR3 loop: CASRTGYNQPQHF. The CDR3 DNA reads as TGCGCCAGCCGGACAGGGTACAATCAGCCCCAGCATTTT. V and J are TRBV10-2 and TRBJ1-5; 8 bases are shared with TRBD1. The trim removed 8 bases at V and 3 bases at J, leaving 3 bases unmatched. The CDR3 has 13 amino acids. Germline values: CDR1 WSHSY, CDR2 SAAADI.

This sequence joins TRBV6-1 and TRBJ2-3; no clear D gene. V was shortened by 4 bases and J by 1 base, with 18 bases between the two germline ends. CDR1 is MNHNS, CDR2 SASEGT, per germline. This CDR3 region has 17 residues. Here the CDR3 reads CASSGAPTATGTDTQYF. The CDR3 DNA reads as TGTGCCAGCAGTGGAGCCCCTACAGCGACCGGCACAGATACGCAGTATTTT.

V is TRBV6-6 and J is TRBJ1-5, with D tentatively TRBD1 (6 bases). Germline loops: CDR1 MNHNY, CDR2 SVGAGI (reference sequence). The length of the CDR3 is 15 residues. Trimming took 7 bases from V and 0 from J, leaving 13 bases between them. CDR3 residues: CASTRQDNSNQPQHF. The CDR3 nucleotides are TGTGCCAGCACCCGACAGGACAATAGCAATCAGCCCCAGCATTTT.

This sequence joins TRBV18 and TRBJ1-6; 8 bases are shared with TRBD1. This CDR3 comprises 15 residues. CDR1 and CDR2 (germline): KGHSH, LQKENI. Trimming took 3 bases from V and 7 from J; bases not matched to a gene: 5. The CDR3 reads CASSPGQGHNSPLHF. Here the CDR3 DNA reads TGTGCCAGCTCACCTGGACAGGGACACAATTCACCCCTCCACTTT.